The clone carrying this T cell receptor (beta chain) was counted only a few times. Its antigen remains unidentified. 13 Jbeta primers and 60 Vbeta primers were used for the PCR. Clones were sequenced by immunoSEQ multiplex PCR, and TCRdb holds only the in-frame ones, with some missing. The table has some 110,000 clones, nearly 15% seen once. This specimen comes from a study of cytomegalovirus exposure and HLA in healthy donors. Study-wide findings and caveats: CMV serostatus was the sole immune exposure data available. The classifier reportedly diagnosed cytomegalovirus status with high sensitivity and specificity.

There are 11 residues in the CDR3. The germline V gene has CDR1 SGHRS and CDR2 YFSETQ. Trimming stripped 4 bases from V and 10 bases from J, with 11 bases between. The source is a female donor in good health and CMV-seronegative. Sequenced material: PBMCs. The chain uses TRBV5-1 and TRBJ1-1; no clear D gene. CDR3 DNA: TGCGCCAGCAGCCCCCCCCCGGGAGCTTTCTTT. This encodes CASSPPPGAFF.